These 21 T cell receptor beta chains share one sample of origin, sequenced in a study of T cell clones after liver transplantation. Sequencing was performed with immunoSEQ multiplex PCR; in TCRdb, only in-frame clones are kept and a portion is missing. Of fewer than 25,000 clones in the sample, 88% are singletons; the top ten hold roughly 13%. The material was CD8+ T cells from blood, obtained before liver transplant. These TCRs come from a human donor who received a liver transplant.

DNA for the CDR3: TGTGCCAGCAGACGGGGACAGGCCCCTGGCTATGGCTACACCTTC. Translating it yields CASRRGQAPGYGYTF. V usage is TRBV27 and J usage is TRBJ1-2, with 8 nucleotides matching TRBD1. The CDR3 is 15 amino acids. Germline V gives CDR1 MNHEY, CDR2 SMNVEV (reference sequence). The V gene end was trimmed by 6 bases and the J gene end by 4 bases; junction bases not matched to a gene: 10.

The chain joins TRBV27 to TRBJ2-7; tentatively, D is TRBD1 (6 bases). Deletions cut 3 bases from V and 1 base from J, with 10 bases between. This CDR3 is built from 14 residues. CDR1 and CDR2 from the germline V gene are MNHEY and SMNVEV (reference sequence). The CDR3 DNA reads as TGTGCCAGCAGTTTCCAGGGGCCTTCCTACGAGCAGTACTTC. Its translation: CASSFQGPSYEQYF.

The chain combines TRBV4-3 with TRBJ2-5; D gene uncertain. Germline V CDR1 and CDR2: LGHNA, YSLEER. Trimming stripped 1 base from V and 1 base from J, with 10 bases between. CDR3 length: 15 amino acids. Here the CDR3 reads CASSQGTARQETQYF. The CDR3, as DNA: TGCGCCAGCAGCCAAGGAACGGCTCGCCAAGAGACCCAGTACTTC.

The genes are TRBV6-6 and TRBJ2-3; TRBD2 agrees at 9 bases. In germline, CDR1 is MNHNY, CDR2 SVGAGI (reference sequence). Losses at the gene ends were 5 bases for V and 5 bases for J; bases not matched to a gene: 8. CDR3 length: 15 amino acids. The CDR3 here is CASSGGAGGGDTQYF. The CDR3 DNA reads as TGTGCCAGCAGTGGCGGGGCGGGAGGGGGAGATACGCAGTATTTT.

Here the CDR3 DNA reads TGTGCCAGCAGTCCACTCACCGGTGGGACCCAGTACTTC. This codes for CASSPLTGGTQYF. The V call is TRBV27, the J call TRBJ2-5; D remains unclear. V was pared by 5 bases and J by 7 bases, with 14 bases between. This CDR3 comprises 13 residues. Germline V lookup: CDR1 MNHEY, CDR2 SMNVEV (reference sequence).

The chain links TRBV11-2 to TRBJ2-7, with a possible D match to TRBD2 (6 bases). In germline, CDR1 is SGHAT, CDR2 FQNNGV. Trimming took 5 bases from V and 3 from J, leaving 8 bases between them. This CDR3 is 12 amino acids long. The CDR3 DNA reads as TGTGCCAGCAGCCGGGAGAGCTACGAGCAGTACTTC. Translating it yields CASSRESYEQYF.

V and J are TRBV19 and TRBJ1-1; TRBD1 matches at 9 bases. J was trimmed by 4 bases and V by 6 bases; bases with no gene match: 3. CDR3 size: 13 residues. Germline CDR1 and CDR2: LNHDA and SQIVND (reference sequence). Here the CDR3 reads CASRTGGGTEAFF. In nucleotides, the CDR3 is TGTGCCAGTAGGACAGGGGGAGGCACTGAAGCTTTCTTT.

The CDR3 spells CASINTGGHLYGYTF. CDR3 DNA: TGTGCCAGCATAAATACAGGGGGCCATCTGTATGGCTACACCTTC. The chain uses TRBV2 and TRBJ1-2, with 9 bases matching TRBD1. V lost 7 bases to trimming and J lost 5 bases; unmatched junction nucleotides: 11. This CDR3 has 15 residues. The germline gives CDR1 SNHLY, CDR2 FYNNEI. Drawing the rest from reference TRBV2 and TRBJ1-2, the complete variable domain is EPEVTQTPSHQVTQMGQEVILRCVPISNHLYFYWYRQILGQKVEFLVSFYNNEISEKSEIFDDQFSVERPDGSNFTLKIRSTKLEDSAMYFCASINTGGHLYGYTFGSGTRLTVV.

The rearrangement links TRBV7-9 to TRBJ1-2; 8 bases line up with TRBD1. This CDR3 contains 14 residues. Unmatched junction bases numbered 9, after V lost 4 bases and J lost 8 bases. Germline CDR1 is SEHNR and CDR2 is FQNEAQ (reference sequence). CDR3 coding DNA: TGTGCCAGCAGCTATGGACAGGGAATCGACGGCTACACCTTC. This codes for CASSYGQGIDGYTF.

CDR3 region: CASSFKGSEEQFF. The CDR3 DNA reads as TGTGCCAGCAGCTTTAAGGGTTCGGAGGAGCAGTTCTTC. This rearrangement joins TRBV7-9 to TRBJ2-1; D unresolved. The germline CDR1 and CDR2 sequences are SEHNR and FQNEAQ (reference sequence). This CDR3 is built from 13 residues. Trimming removed 3 bases at V and 10 bases at J, with 13 bases between.

The V call is TRBV4-1, the J call TRBJ2-2, with 7 nucleotides matching TRBD1. Trimming cost V 4 bases and J 5 bases; bases outside gene matches: 10. The CDR3 is made up of 16 amino acids. Per germline, CDR1 MGHRA and CDR2 YSYEKL. The CDR3 nucleotides are TGCGCCAGCAGCCCCATGGGACAGAAGGGGACCGGGGAGCTGTTTTTT. It is translated as CASSPMGQKGTGELFF.

V gene TRBV14 combines with J gene TRBJ1-2, with D uncertain. The V and J ends lost 4 bases and 2 bases respectively, with 8 bases between them. The CDR3 runs to 13 residues. From germline, CDR1 is SGHDN and CDR2 FVKESK. The CDR3 DNA sequence: TGTGCCAGCAGCCGCGGTCCAAACTATGGCTACACCTTC. Amino acids: CASSRGPNYGYTF.

V is TRBV9 and J is TRBJ1-3; TRBD1 is a possible D gene (6 bases). This CDR3 region has 17 residues. The V gene's germline CDR1 is SGDLS and CDR2 YYNGEE. Trimming stripped 3 bases from V and 4 bases from J, with 20 bases between. The CDR3 sequence is CASSAQQLQGPGNTIYF. For the CDR3, the DNA is TGTGCCAGCAGCGCGCAACAGTTACAGGGACCAGGAAACACCATATATTTT. Based on the CDR3 plus reference TRBV9 and TRBJ1-3, the full variable domain is DSGVTQTPKHLITATGQRVTLRCSPRSGDLSVYWYQQSLDQGLQFLIQYYNGEERAKGNILERFSAQQFPDLHSELNLSSLELGDSALYFCASSAQQLQGPGNTIYFGEGSWLTVV.

The V gene is TRBV5-1, the J gene TRBJ1-2, with 10 bases lining up with TRBD1. From germline, CDR1 is SGHRS and CDR2 YFSETQ. With V trimmed by 4 bases and J by 4 bases, 7 bases remained unmatched. The CDR3 totals 15 residues. DNA of the CDR3: TGCGCCAGCAGCGTGGGACAGGGGACGACCTATGGCTACACCTTC. Amino acids: CASSVGQGTTYGYTF.

The chain links TRBV11-2 to TRBJ2-3, with TRBD1 identical over 9 bases. J gave up 3 bases and V 1 base, and 5 bases lay outside the gene matches. This CDR3 region has 16 residues. Per germline, CDR1 SGHAT and CDR2 FQNNGV. The CDR3 loop is CASSLGIQGATDTQYF. The CDR3 DNA is TGTGCCAGCAGCTTAGGGATACAGGGGGCAACAGATACGCAGTATTTT.

This chain uses TRBV4-2 with TRBJ1-2; TRBD1 matches at 10 bases. There are 13 residues in the CDR3. The ends lost 4 bases at V and 6 bases at J; junction bases unmatched: 2. Germline V gives CDR1 LGHNA, CDR2 YNFKEQ. CDR3 sequence reads: CASSPTGGNGYTF. CDR3 coding DNA: TGTGCCAGCAGCCCGACAGGGGGCAATGGCTACACCTTC.

V gene TRBV11-2 combines with J gene TRBJ1-1; D not resolved. Germline CDR1 reads SGHAT; CDR2 reads FQNNGV. Trimming stripped 6 bases from V and 11 bases from J, with 13 bases between. This CDR3 is 11 amino acids long. DNA of the CDR3: TGTGCCAGCAGAGGCGCGTACGAGGCTTTCTTT. Protein: CASRGAYEAFF.

The rearrangement joins TRBV27 to TRBJ2-4; maybe TRBD2 (5 bases). Germline CDR1 and CDR2: MNHEY and SMNVEV (reference sequence). V was trimmed by 1 base and J by 5 bases, leaving 6 bases between them. This CDR3 comprises 13 residues. For the CDR3, the DNA is TGTGCCAGCAGTTTATTGGGAGAAAACATTCAGTACTTC. Amino acid sequence: CASSLLGENIQYF.

The chain links TRBV10-2 to TRBJ1-5; 7 nucleotides line up with TRBD1. The CDR3 contains 14 residues. The germline gives CDR1 WSHSY, CDR2 SAAADI. V was pared by 9 bases and J by 2 bases, with 7 bases of the junction left unmatched. In nucleotides, the CDR3 is TGCGCCAGTGCAGGGGGATGGGGCAATCAGCCCCAGCATTTT. Its protein product is CASAGGWGNQPQHF.

The CDR3 here is CASSEEGSSYEQYF. The CDR3 DNA reads TGTGCCAGCAGCGAAGAAGGCAGCTCCTACGAGCAGTACTTC. The chain is built from TRBV7-9 and TRBJ2-7; D not certain. Germline values: CDR1 SEHNR, CDR2 FQNEAQ (reference sequence). V dropped 5 bases and J dropped 0 bases, with 11 bases sitting between them. CDR3 length equals 14 residues.

The J gene is TRBJ1-1, the V gene TRBV27; D call uncertain. The V gene's germline CDR1 is MNHEY and CDR2 SMNVEV (reference sequence). CDR3 length: 15 residues. V dropped 2 bases and J dropped 4 bases, with 14 bases sitting between them. CDR3 nucleotide sequence: TGTGCCAGCAGTTTAACCCCGGGAAGTGGCACTGAAGCTTTCTTT. Protein sequence: CASSLTPGSGTEAFF.